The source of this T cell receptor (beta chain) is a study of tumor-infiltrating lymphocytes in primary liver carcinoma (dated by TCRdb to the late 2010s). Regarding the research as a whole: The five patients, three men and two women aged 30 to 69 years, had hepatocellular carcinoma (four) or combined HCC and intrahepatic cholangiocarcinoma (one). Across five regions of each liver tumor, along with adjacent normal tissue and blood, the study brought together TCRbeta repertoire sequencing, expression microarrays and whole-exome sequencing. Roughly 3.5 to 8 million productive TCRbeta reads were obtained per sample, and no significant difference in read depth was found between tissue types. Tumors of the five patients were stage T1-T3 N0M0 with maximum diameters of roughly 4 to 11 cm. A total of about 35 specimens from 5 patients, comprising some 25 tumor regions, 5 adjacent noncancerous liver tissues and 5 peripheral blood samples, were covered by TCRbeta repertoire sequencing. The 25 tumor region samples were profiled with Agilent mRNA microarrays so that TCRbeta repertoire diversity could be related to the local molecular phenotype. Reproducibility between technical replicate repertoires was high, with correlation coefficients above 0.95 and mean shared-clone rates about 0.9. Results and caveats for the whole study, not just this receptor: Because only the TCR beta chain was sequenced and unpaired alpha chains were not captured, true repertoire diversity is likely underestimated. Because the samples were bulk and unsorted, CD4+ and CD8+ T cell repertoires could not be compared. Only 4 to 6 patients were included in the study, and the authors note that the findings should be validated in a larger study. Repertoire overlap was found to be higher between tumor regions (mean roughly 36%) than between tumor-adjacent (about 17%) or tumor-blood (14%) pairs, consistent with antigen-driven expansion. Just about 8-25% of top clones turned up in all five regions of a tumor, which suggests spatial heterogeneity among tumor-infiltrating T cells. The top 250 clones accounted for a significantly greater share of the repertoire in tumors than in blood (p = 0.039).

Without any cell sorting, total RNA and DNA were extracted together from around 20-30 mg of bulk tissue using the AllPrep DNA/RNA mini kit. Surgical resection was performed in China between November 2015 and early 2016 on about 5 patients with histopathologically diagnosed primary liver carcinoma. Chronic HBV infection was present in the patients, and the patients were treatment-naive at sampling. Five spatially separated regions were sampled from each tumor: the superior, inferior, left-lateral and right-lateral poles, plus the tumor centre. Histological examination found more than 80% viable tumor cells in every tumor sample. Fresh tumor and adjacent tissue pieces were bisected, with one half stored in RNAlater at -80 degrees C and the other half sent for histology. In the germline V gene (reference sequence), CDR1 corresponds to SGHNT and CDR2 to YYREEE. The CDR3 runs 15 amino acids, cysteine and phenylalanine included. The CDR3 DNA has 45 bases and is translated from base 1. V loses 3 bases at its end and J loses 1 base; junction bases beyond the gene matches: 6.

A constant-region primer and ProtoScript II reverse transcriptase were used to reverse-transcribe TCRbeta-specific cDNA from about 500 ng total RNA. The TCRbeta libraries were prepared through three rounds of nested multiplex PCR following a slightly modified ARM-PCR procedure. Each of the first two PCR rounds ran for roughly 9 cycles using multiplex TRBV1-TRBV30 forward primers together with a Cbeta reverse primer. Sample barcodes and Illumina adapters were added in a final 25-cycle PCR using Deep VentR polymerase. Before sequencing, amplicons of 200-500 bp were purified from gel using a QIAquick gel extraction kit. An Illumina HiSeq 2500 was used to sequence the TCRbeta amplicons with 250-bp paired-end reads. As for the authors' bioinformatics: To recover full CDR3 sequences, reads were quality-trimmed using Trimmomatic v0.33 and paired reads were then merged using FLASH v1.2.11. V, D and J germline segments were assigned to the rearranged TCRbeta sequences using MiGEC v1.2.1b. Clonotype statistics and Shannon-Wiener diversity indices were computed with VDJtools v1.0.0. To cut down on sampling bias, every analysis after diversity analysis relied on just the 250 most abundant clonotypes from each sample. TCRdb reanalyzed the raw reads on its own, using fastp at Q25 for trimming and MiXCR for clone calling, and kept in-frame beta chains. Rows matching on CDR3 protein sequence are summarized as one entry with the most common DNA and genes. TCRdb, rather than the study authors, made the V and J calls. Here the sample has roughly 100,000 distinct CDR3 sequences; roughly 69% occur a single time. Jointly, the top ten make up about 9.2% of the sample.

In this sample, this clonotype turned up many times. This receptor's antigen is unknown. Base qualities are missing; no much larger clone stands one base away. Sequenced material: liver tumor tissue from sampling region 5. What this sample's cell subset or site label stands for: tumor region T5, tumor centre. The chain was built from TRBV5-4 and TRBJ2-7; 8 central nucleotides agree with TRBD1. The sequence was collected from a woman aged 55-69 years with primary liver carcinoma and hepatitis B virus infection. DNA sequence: TGTGCCAGCAGCTCAGGCGGGACAGGATCCTACGAGCAGTACTTC. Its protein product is CASSSGGTGSYEQYF.